The rows below give T cell receptor beta chains drawn from one sample of a study of cytomegalovirus exposure and HLA in healthy donors. Sequencing used immunoSEQ multiplex PCR; TCRdb keeps in-frame clones, though not all of them. Of about 130,000 clones listed, approximately 88% are singletons. The sample consisted of PBMCs. The receptor set was obtained from a woman aged 18-30 years in good health and CMV-seronegative. CDR3s include the opening cysteine and the closing phenylalanine or tryptophan. The order of the fields is J gene, D gene, V gene, clone size, CDR3 protein, CDR3 DNA. A D gene is named only where the DNA matches it firmly. Size values are once, few and many counts, or a class for expanded clones, and some rows have none.

j_gene: TRBJ2-1; d_gene: TRBD2; v_gene: TRBV5-1; abundance: .; CDR3aa: CASSFRLAGDREQFF; CDR3nt: TGCGCCAGCAGCTTTAGACTAGCGGGAGACCGAGAGCAGTTCTTC
j_gene: TRBJ1-4; d_gene: .; v_gene: TRBV6-1; abundance: .; CDR3aa: CASSVGQVYEKLFF; CDR3nt: TGTGCCAGTAGCGTGGGACAAGTCTATGAAAAACTGTTTTTT
j_gene: TRBJ2-2; d_gene: .; v_gene: TRBV7-8; abundance: once; CDR3aa: CASSLSTENTGELFF; CDR3nt: TGTGCCAGCAGCCTCTCGACAGAGAACACCGGGGAGCTGTTTTTT
j_gene: TRBJ1-2; d_gene: TRBD1; v_gene: TRBV6-5; abundance: .; CDR3aa: CASRPPGQGGDGYTF; CDR3nt: TGTGCCAGCAGACCGCCGGGACAGGGCGGGGATGGCTACACCTTC
j_gene: TRBJ2-1; d_gene: .; v_gene: TRBV29-1; abundance: .; CDR3aa: CSVRGGINSYNEQFF; CDR3nt: TGCAGCGTCCGAGGGGGAATCAACTCCTACAATGAGCAGTTCTTC
j_gene: TRBJ1-2; d_gene: TRBD1; v_gene: TRBV29-1; abundance: once; CDR3aa: CSALNQDRAHGYTF; CDR3nt: TGCAGCGCCCTAAACCAAGACAGGGCGCATGGCTACACCTTC
j_gene: TRBJ2-7; d_gene: TRBD1; v_gene: TRBV6-1; abundance: few; CDR3aa: CASSEGDSSYEQYF; CDR3nt: TGTGCCAGCAGTGAAGGGGACAGCTCCTACGAGCAGTACTTC
j_gene: TRBJ2-2; d_gene: .; v_gene: TRBV28; abundance: once; CDR3aa: CASSLFGVSLTGELFF; CDR3nt: TGTGCCAGCAGTTTATTCGGGGTTTCCTTAACCGGGGAGCTGTTTTTT
j_gene: TRBJ1-2; d_gene: TRBD1; v_gene: TRBV5-1; abundance: .; CDR3aa: CASSLGQGAFYGYTF; CDR3nt: TGCGCCAGCAGCTTGGGACAGGGGGCTTTTTATGGCTACACCTTC
j_gene: TRBJ2-5; d_gene: TRBD2; v_gene: TRBV11-3; abundance: .; CDR3aa: CASSLGGRAGETQYF; CDR3nt: TGTGCCAGCAGCTTAGGCGGGAGGGCCGGTGAGACCCAGTACTTC
j_gene: TRBJ1-5; d_gene: TRBD1; v_gene: TRBV18; abundance: few; CDR3aa: CASSPDREDQPQHF; CDR3nt: TGTGCCAGCTCACCGGACAGGGAGGATCAGCCCCAGCATTTT
j_gene: TRBJ2-1; d_gene: TRBD2; v_gene: TRBV7-9; abundance: .; CDR3aa: CASSLGQREGQSYNEQFF; CDR3nt: TGTGCCAGCAGCTTAGGTCAGCGGGAGGGCCAATCCTACAATGAGCAGTTCTTC
j_gene: TRBJ2-7; d_gene: TRBD2; v_gene: TRBV11-2; abundance: .; CDR3aa: CASSGTSGELYEQYF; CDR3nt: TGTGCCAGCAGCGGGACTAGCGGGGAACTCTACGAGCAGTACTTC
j_gene: TRBJ1-2; d_gene: TRBD1; v_gene: TRBV5-1; abundance: .; CDR3aa: CASSLRHPGQGAGGYTF; CDR3nt: TGCGCCAGCAGCTTGCGCCATCCGGGACAGGGGGCTGGGGGCTACACCTTC
j_gene: TRBJ2-7; d_gene: TRBD2; v_gene: TRBV14; abundance: .; CDR3aa: CASSQLAGGYEQYF; CDR3nt: TGTGCCAGCAGCCAACTAGCGGGGGGATACGAGCAGTACTTC
j_gene: TRBJ2-4; d_gene: TRBD2; v_gene: TRBV7-8; abundance: .; CDR3aa: CASSLGKGLAGDEAKNIQYF; CDR3nt: TGTGCCAGCAGCTTGGGTAAAGGACTAGCGGGAGATGAGGCCAAAAACATTCAGTACTTC
j_gene: TRBJ1-4; d_gene: .; v_gene: TRBV28; abundance: .; CDR3aa: CASSLSGLHEKLFF; CDR3nt: TGTGCCAGCAGTTTGTCAGGGTTGCATGAAAAACTGTTTTTT
j_gene: TRBJ2-7; d_gene: .; v_gene: TRBV5-6; abundance: .; CDR3aa: CASSSHSREEQYF; CDR3nt: TGTGCCAGCAGTTCTCATTCCCGGGAAGAGCAGTACTTC
j_gene: TRBJ1-4; d_gene: TRBD1; v_gene: TRBV7-9; abundance: .; CDR3aa: CASSPGTAIATNEKLFF; CDR3nt: TGTGCCAGCAGCCCAGGGACAGCTATTGCAACTAATGAAAAACTGTTTTTT
j_gene: TRBJ1-2; d_gene: .; v_gene: TRBV6-5; abundance: .; CDR3aa: CASSPRGDRLNGYTF; CDR3nt: TGTGCCAGCAGTCCTAGGGGAGACAGGTTGAATGGCTACACCTTC
j_gene: TRBJ2-2; d_gene: .; v_gene: TRBV7-9; abundance: .; CDR3aa: CASSLGQAAANTGELFF; CDR3nt: TGTGCCAGCAGCTTAGGTCAAGCGGCCGCGAACACCGGGGAGCTGTTTTTT
j_gene: TRBJ2-1; d_gene: TRBD2; v_gene: TRBV2; abundance: .; CDR3aa: CASSEWTSVYNEQFF; CDR3nt: TGTGCCAGCAGTGAGTGGACTAGCGTCTACAATGAGCAGTTCTTC
j_gene: TRBJ1-2; d_gene: .; v_gene: TRBV27; abundance: .; CDR3aa: CASSPQTDDGYTF; CDR3nt: TGTGCCAGCAGTCCCCAGACAGACGATGGCTACACCTTC
j_gene: TRBJ2-6; d_gene: .; v_gene: TRBV4-1; abundance: .; CDR3aa: CASMPGFQRSGANVLTF; CDR3nt: TGCGCCAGCATGCCAGGGTTCCAACGTTCTGGGGCCAACGTCCTGACTTTC
j_gene: TRBJ2-7; d_gene: TRBD1; v_gene: TRBV7-8; abundance: .; CDR3aa: CASSLTGAYEQYF; CDR3nt: TGTGCCAGCAGCCTGACAGGGGCCTACGAGCAGTACTTC
j_gene: TRBJ2-7; d_gene: TRBD1; v_gene: TRBV7-9; abundance: .; CDR3aa: CASSLRSRTGTYEQYF; CDR3nt: TGTGCCAGCAGCTTACGGTCCCGGACAGGTACCTACGAGCAGTACTTC
j_gene: TRBJ1-3; d_gene: .; v_gene: TRBV1; abundance: .; CDR3aa: CTSSHDKGRGGNTIYF; CDR3nt: TGCACCAGCAGCCACGACAAAGGGAGAGGCGGAAACACCATATATTTT
j_gene: TRBJ2-1; d_gene: .; v_gene: TRBV7-8; abundance: .; CDR3aa: CASSLERRPTYNEQFF; CDR3nt: TGTGCCAGCAGCTTAGAGCGCCGCCCAACCTACAATGAGCAGTTCTTC
j_gene: TRBJ2-7; d_gene: TRBD2; v_gene: TRBV9; abundance: .; CDR3aa: CASSVAPLAGEEQYF; CDR3nt: TGTGCCAGCAGCGTAGCACCTCTAGCGGGAGAGGAGCAGTACTTC
j_gene: TRBJ1-3; d_gene: .; v_gene: TRBV28; abundance: .; CDR3aa: CASSLRPSSGNTIYF; CDR3nt: TGTGCCAGCAGTTTGAGGCCGTCCTCTGGAAACACCATATATTTT
j_gene: TRBJ1-4; d_gene: .; v_gene: TRBV6-1; abundance: .; CDR3aa: CASTFSEQGGEKLFF; CDR3nt: TGTGCCAGCACCTTCAGTGAGCAGGGAGGCGAAAAACTGTTTTTT
j_gene: TRBJ1-5; d_gene: .; v_gene: TRBV11-2; abundance: .; CDR3aa: CASSLGGGLGNQPQHF; CDR3nt: TGTGCCAGCAGCTTAGGCGGGGGGCTGGGCAATCAGCCCCAGCATTTT
j_gene: TRBJ2-3; d_gene: TRBD2; v_gene: TRBV5-1; abundance: .; CDR3aa: CASSRSGRARDTQYF; CDR3nt: TGCGCCAGCAGCAGAAGCGGGAGGGCAAGAGATACGCAGTATTTT
j_gene: TRBJ1-1; d_gene: .; v_gene: TRBV5-1; abundance: .; CDR3aa: CASSPDYSNEAFF; CDR3nt: TGCGCCAGCAGCCCCGATTATAGTAATGAAGCTTTCTTT
j_gene: TRBJ2-7; d_gene: .; v_gene: TRBV29-1; abundance: .; CDR3aa: CSVLTVSYEQYF; CDR3nt: TGCAGCGTTCTGACAGTCTCCTACGAGCAGTACTTC
j_gene: TRBJ2-7; d_gene: TRBD2; v_gene: TRBV7-2; abundance: few; CDR3aa: CASSLNAGGEQYF; CDR3nt: TGTGCCAGCAGCCTCAACGCGGGAGGGGAGCAGTACTTC
j_gene: TRBJ2-5; d_gene: .; v_gene: TRBV10-3; abundance: .; CDR3aa: CAISETAGWQETQYF; CDR3nt: TGTGCCATCTCGGAGACGGCGGGGTGGCAAGAGACCCAGTACTTC
j_gene: TRBJ2-3; d_gene: .; v_gene: TRBV5-8; abundance: .; CDR3aa: CASSQGVASTDTQYF; CDR3nt: TGTGCCAGCAGCCAAGGGGTCGCTAGCACAGATACGCAGTATTTT
j_gene: TRBJ2-2; d_gene: TRBD2; v_gene: TRBV5-1; abundance: many; CDR3aa: CASSPGGYTGELFF; CDR3nt: TGCGCCAGCAGCCCGGGGGGATACACCGGGGAGCTGTTTTTT
j_gene: TRBJ2-1; d_gene: TRBD2; v_gene: TRBV11-3; abundance: .; CDR3aa: CASSLDPPFLTSGYNEQFF; CDR3nt: TGTGCCAGCAGCTTAGATCCTCCGTTTCTTACTAGCGGATACAATGAGCAGTTCTTC
j_gene: TRBJ2-1; d_gene: .; v_gene: TRBV10-1; abundance: .; CDR3aa: CASYSGLRGNEQFF; CDR3nt: TGCGCCAGCTACTCCGGGCTCCGGGGCAATGAGCAGTTCTTC